This T cell receptor (beta chain) was observed in a study of Ad26.COV2.S vaccination and SARS-CoV-2 variants. Worth noting for this clone: Its cognate antigen is unknown.

V dropped 0 bases and J dropped 3 bases, with 2 bases sitting between them. Germline values: CDR1 LGHDT, CDR2 YNNKEL (reference sequence). CDR3 length equals 12 residues. General study points: Vaccine recipients showed a spike-specific TCR breadth that was higher than in placebo recipients. Total T cell responses were possibly underestimated by TCR breadth and depth analyses. Reportedly, after vaccination the spike-specific CD8+ and CD4+ T cell responses displayed substantial breadth.

Produced via immunoSEQ multiplex PCR; TCRdb's table is partial and in-frame only. This table holds about 100,000 clones, around three quarters found once. The chain couples TRBV3-1 (or the pseudogene TRBV3-2) to TRBJ1-2, with no clear D. The specimen was peripheral blood, collected after recovery from COVID-19. The TCR sequence derives from a human donor who had recovered from COVID-19. CDR3 sequence reads: CASSQEYYGYTF. The CDR3 DNA reads TGTGCCAGCAGCCAAGAGTACTATGGCTACACCTTC.